This T cell receptor beta chain was captured by sequencing in a study of control samples from healthy donors and cancer patients. Germline assignment: CDR1 SGHRS and CDR2 YFSETQ. The V and J ends lost 3 bases and 0 bases, in that order; junction bases with no gene match: 12. This CDR3 has 18 residues. The assay was immunoSEQ multiplex PCR, and TCRdb's table has in-frame clones only and misses some. Here the sample spans under 150,000 clones, approximately 90% being singletons. The chain combines TRBV5-1 with TRBJ1-1; 9 bases are a match to TRBD1. This sequence originates from a woman in her forties or fifties with colorectal cancer. The specimen was PBMCs. CDR3 bases: TGCGCCAGCAGCTCCCAGGGACAGGGCTCGTTCCTGAACACTGAAGCTTTCTTT. Its protein product is CASSSQGQGSFLNTEAFF.